This passage covers 27 T cell receptor beta chains from one sample sequenced in a study of beta chain features in type 1 diabetes. Study observations and caveats: All four CD4+ subsets of Type 1 diabetes patients contained TCRB CDR3s that were moderately but significantly shorter.

Expressed TCRB transcripts got sequenced, as all isolated RNA was reverse transcribed. Profiled with immunoSEQ multiplex PCR; TCRdb holds only in-frame clones, not every one. The sample lists approximately 250,000 clones; about a tenth were seen once. For these receptors, no antigen is known. Source material: naive CD4+ T cells from blood. Receptor source: a man aged 25 to 40 with type 1 diabetes.

This clone has more than one count but fewer than ten. The V and J genes are TRBV19 and TRBJ2-1, with 9 bases lining up with TRBD2. CDR1 is LNHDA, CDR2 SQIVND, per germline (reference sequence). This CDR3 comprises 14 residues. The trim removed 5 bases at V and 5 bases at J, leaving 4 bases unmatched. In DNA, the CDR3 is TGTGCCAGTAGTGGGCAGCGGGGGGACAATGAGCAGTTCTTC. This encodes CASSGQRGDNEQFF.

This clone was detected a few times. The chain carries TRBV4-1 and TRBJ2-3; 14 bases fit TRBD2. This CDR3 spans 19 amino acids. Germline lookup yields CDR1 MGHRA and CDR2 YSYEKL. V trimming: 1 base; J trimming: 5 bases; junction bases outside the gene matches: 11. CDR3 region: CASSQAGLAGALGKDTQYF. CDR3 bases: TGCGCCAGCAGCCAAGCGGGACTAGCGGGGGCCCTAGGGAAAGATACGCAGTATTTT.

The gene calls are TRBV30 and TRBJ2-1, with 9 bases fitting TRBD1. The V gene end was trimmed by 4 bases and the J gene end by 8 bases; junction bases not matched to a gene: 6. Looked up from germline, CDR1 is GTSNPN and CDR2 is SVGIG (reference sequence). The CDR3 extends over 13 amino acids. CDR3 in DNA: TGTGCCTGGACGGGGACAGGGACCTATGAGCAGTTCTTC. This codes for CAWTGTGTYEQFF.

This clone has more than one count but fewer than ten. DNA for the CDR3: TGTGCCAGCAGTTCCCCGTTTAGCGGGGGGGGTGAGACCCAGTACTTC. Residues: CASSSPFSGGGETQYF. This chain connects TRBV28 to TRBJ2-5; 11 bases are a match to TRBD2. The J segment lost 5 bases and the V segment lost 4 bases, leaving 9 bases of the junction unmatched. Germline assignment: CDR1 MDHEN and CDR2 SYDVKM. The CDR3 is made up of 16 amino acids.

This rearrangement joins TRBV7-6 to TRBJ2-5, with 12 positions matching TRBD1. The CDR3 is 15 residues long. Trimming took 3 bases from V and 5 from J; bases not matched to a gene: 4. The germline CDR1 and CDR2 sequences are SGHVS and FNYEAQ. The CDR3 region is CASSFGTGGVETQYF. The CDR3, as DNA: TGTGCCAGCAGCTTTGGGACAGGGGGCGTGGAGACCCAGTACTTC.

The CDR3: CSAADRGGYTF. The DNA for the CDR3 is TGCAGTGCTGCAGACAGGGGCGGCTACACCTTC. V and J are TRBV20-1 and TRBJ1-2; 8 bases match TRBD1. Per germline, CDR1 DFQATT and CDR2 SNEGSKA (reference sequence). CDR3 length: 11 amino acids. Trimming at V came to 5 bases and at J to 8 bases, leaving 4 bases not matched to a gene.

This clone came up a few times. The J gene is TRBJ1-3, the V gene TRBV7-2; possibly TRBD1 for D (5 bases). Germline CDR1 SGHTA, CDR2 FQGNSA. V dropped 4 bases and J dropped 0 bases, with 10 bases sitting between them. The CDR3 length is 15 residues. The CDR3 region has the DNA TGTGCCAGCAGCTCTACAGGTGTCTCTGGAAACACCATATATTTT. It yields the protein CASSSTGVSGNTIYF.

This clone was counted a few times. V and J are TRBV20-1 and TRBJ1-4; D gene uncertain. The germline CDR1 and CDR2 sequences are DFQATT and SNEGSKA (reference sequence). Deletions cut 0 bases from V and 8 bases from J, with 4 bases between. This CDR3 comprises 11 residues. CDR3 in amino acids: CSARDREKLFF. The CDR3 DNA reads as TGCAGTGCTAGAGATCGGGAAAAACTGTTTTTT.

This clone was seen a handful of times. This sequence joins TRBV7-3 and TRBJ2-2; D not certain. From germline, CDR1 is SGHTA and CDR2 FQGTGA. CDR3 size: 13 residues. V shed 5 bases and J shed 1 base, with 5 bases lying between them. CDR3 sequence (DNA): TGTGCCAGCAGCCGACAGAACACCGGGGAGCTGTTTTTT. It encodes CASSRQNTGELFF.

This clone appeared a few times. The J gene is TRBJ1-6, the V gene TRBV5-6, with D possibly matching TRBD1 (5 bases). Germline V gene sequence: CDR1 SGHDT, CDR2 YYEEEE. Trimming stripped 4 bases from V and 9 bases from J, with 11 bases between. This CDR3 contains 13 residues. In nucleotides, the CDR3 is TGTGCCAGCAGCGGAGGGGAACGTTCACCCCTCCACTTT. Protein product: CASSGGERSPLHF.

This clone was detected a few times. The chain couples TRBV4-1 to TRBJ1-5; D not certain. Germline-derived CDR1 and CDR2 are MGHRA and YSYEKL. This CDR3 region has 14 residues. Trimming shortened V by 1 base and J by 10 bases, and 14 bases separated the two germline ends. The CDR3 DNA sequence: TGCGCCAGCAGCCAAGCCATCCGCGTTGAACCCCAGCATTTT. Translated, it gives CASSQAIRVEPQHF.

This clone was seen only a few times. V is TRBV4-3 and J is TRBJ2-1; possibly TRBD2 for D (5 bases). The CDR3 is made up of 16 amino acids. Germline V gene data show CDR1 as LGHNA and CDR2 as YSLEER. V lost 3 bases and J lost 0, with 12 bases in between. DNA for the CDR3: TGCGCCAGCAGCCAGCAAGAGGGAAGCTCCTACAATGAGCAGTTCTTC. Its translation: CASSQQEGSSYNEQFF.

This chain joins TRBV19 and TRBJ1-2; 7 nucleotides align to TRBD1. Germline V gives CDR1 LNHDA, CDR2 SQIVND (reference sequence). J gave up 5 bases and V 9 bases, and 15 bases lay outside the gene matches. The CDR3 totals 15 residues. The CDR3 DNA sequence: TGTGCCAGCTACCAAACAGGGGAGTACGAGTATGGCTACACCTTC. Its protein is CASYQTGEYEYGYTF. Drawing the rest from reference TRBV19 and TRBJ1-2, the complete variable domain is DGGITQSPKYLFRKEGQNVTLSCEQNLNHDAMYWYRQDPGQGLRLIYYSQIVNDFQKGDIAEGYSVSREKKESFPLTVTSAQKNPTAFYLCASYQTGEYEYGYTFGSGTRLTVV.

The chain couples TRBV6-6 to TRBJ2-6; D is perhaps TRBD2 (5 bases). This CDR3 has 12 amino acids. The germline gives CDR1 MNHNY, CDR2 SVGAGI (reference sequence). Deletions cut 11 bases from V and 5 bases from J, with 10 bases between. In DNA, the CDR3 is TGTGCCGGCCGGGGTAGGGCCAACGTCCTGACTTTC. Its protein product is CAGRGRANVLTF.

Only a few counts were recorded for this clone. This chain joins TRBV11-2 and TRBJ2-1; no definite D call. The CDR3 sequence is 15 residues long. CDR1 is SGHAT, CDR2 FQNNGV, per germline. Trimming left V 1 base short and J 7 bases short, with 14 bases between. This CDR3 is CASSLASAVANEQFF. In DNA form, the CDR3 reads TGTGCCAGCAGCTTAGCATCGGCGGTTGCAAATGAGCAGTTCTTC.

The V call is TRBV2, the J call TRBJ2-1; 7 bases fit TRBD2. In germline, CDR1 is SNHLY, CDR2 FYNNEI. V lost 6 bases, J lost 0 bases, and 5 bases stayed unmatched. There are 15 residues in the CDR3. The CDR3: CASRVRGSSYNEQFF. CDR3 nucleotide sequence: TGTGCCAGCAGGGTGCGGGGGAGCTCCTACAATGAGCAGTTCTTC.

This clone was counted between two and nine times. V gene TRBV6-6 combines with J gene TRBJ1-1; TRBD1 agrees at 7 bases. The junction had 3 bases not matched to a gene; V was cut back by 2 bases and J by 6 bases. The length of the CDR3 is 13 residues. Germline CDR1 is MNHNY and CDR2 is SVGAGI (reference sequence). The CDR3 bases are TGTGCCAGCAGTTACCAGGACAGGCCTGAAGCTTTCTTT. Residues: CASSYQDRPEAFF.

The V gene is TRBV27, the J gene TRBJ2-7; 9 bases fit TRBD2. CDR3 length equals 14 residues. Trimming cost V 6 bases and J 2 bases; bases outside gene matches: 5. The germline V gene encodes CDR1 MNHEY and CDR2 SMNVEV (reference sequence). As DNA, the CDR3 is TGTGCCAGCAGCGAAGCGGGGGGCCCCTACGAGCAGTACTTC. It yields the protein CASSEAGGPYEQYF.

This clone has a handful of counts. The chain joins TRBV6-1 to TRBJ1-4; D gene ambiguous. This CDR3 has 13 amino acids. Looked up from germline, CDR1 is MNHNS and CDR2 is SASEGT. Trimming left V 5 bases short and J 10 bases short, with 14 bases between. In DNA, the CDR3 is TGTGCCAGCAGTTCGGAGATTCATGGAAAACTGTTTTTT. It translates to CASSSEIHGKLFF.

The rearrangement uses TRBV5-1 and TRBJ1-1; TRBD1 is a possible D gene (5 bases). Germline assignment: CDR1 SGHRS and CDR2 YFSETQ. V lost 6 bases, J lost 5 bases, and 14 bases lay in between. The CDR3 covers 13 residues. CDR3 in amino acids: CASNEQGWTEAFF. Written as DNA, the CDR3 is TGCGCCAGCAACGAGCAGGGTTGGACTGAAGCTTTCTTT. Filled out from reference TRBV5-1 and TRBJ1-1, the complete variable domain reads KAGVTQTPRYLIKTRGQQVTLSCSPISGHRSVSWYQQTPGQGLQFLFEYFSETQRNKGNFPGRFSGRQFSNSRSEMNVSTLELGDSALYLCASNEQGWTEAFFGQGTRLTVV.

The CDR3 spells CSVQRGTAGNTIYF. The CDR3 bases are TGCAGCGTTCAAAGGGGGACGGCTGGAAACACCATATATTTT. This sequence joins TRBV29-1 and TRBJ1-3, with a tentative D call TRBD1 (6 bases). The CDR3 spans 14 residues. Trimming pared 5 bases from V and 2 bases from J, leaving 13 bases between. Germline V CDR1 and CDR2: SQVTM, ANQGSEA.

The CDR3 region has the DNA TGCAGCGTTGAAGGGGGTGCGGGGGGGCTCTACGAGCAGTACTTC. Its translation is CSVEGGAGGLYEQYF. This rearrangement joins TRBV29-1 to TRBJ2-7, with TRBD2 matching 9 bases. CDR1 is SQVTM, CDR2 ANQGSEA, per germline. There are 15 residues in the CDR3. The V gene end was trimmed by 1 base and the J gene end by 3 bases; junction bases not matched to a gene: 7.

This sequence joins TRBV28 and TRBJ2-1, with 9 bases fitting TRBD2. Unmatched junction bases numbered 5, after V lost 2 bases and J lost 3 bases. Germline-derived CDR1 and CDR2 are MDHEN and SYDVKM. This CDR3 is built from 16 residues. CDR3 bases: TGTGCCAGCAGTTTACAACTAGCGGGCCGCTACAATGAGCAGTTCTTC. This translates into CASSLQLAGRYNEQFF.

This clone turned up a few times. This chain links TRBV4-3 with TRBJ2-2; D possibly corresponds to TRBD2 (5 bases). Trimming cost V 1 base and J 0 bases, with 6 bases left between them. The germline V gene has CDR1 LGHNA and CDR2 YSLEER. There are 15 residues in the CDR3. Here the CDR3 DNA reads TGCGCCAGCAGCCAAGGACTACCGAACACCGGGGAGCTGTTTTTT. Residues: CASSQGLPNTGELFF.

This clone turned up a few times. V is TRBV29-1 and J is TRBJ2-3; perhaps TRBD2 as D (5 bases). V dropped 7 bases and J dropped 3 bases, with 11 bases sitting between them. There are 12 residues in the CDR3. The germline gives CDR1 SQVTM, CDR2 ANQGSEA. CDR3: CSEIEGTDTQYF. The CDR3 DNA is TGCAGCGAAATTGAGGGAACAGATACGCAGTATTTT.

This clone was seen a handful of times. The rearrangement uses TRBV7-2 and TRBJ2-1; a possible D gene is TRBD2 (6 bases). Germline V CDR1 and CDR2: SGHTA, FQGNSA. The CDR3 sequence is 15 residues long. Trimming took 4 bases from V and 0 from J, leaving 10 bases between them. The chain's CDR3 is CASSYAGSSYNEQFF. As DNA, the CDR3 is TGTGCCAGCAGCTACGCGGGAAGCTCCTACAATGAGCAGTTCTTC.

J is TRBJ1-6 and V is TRBV7-9; D is unresolved. The CDR3 runs 12 residues. Germline V CDR1 and CDR2: SEHNR, FQNEAQ (reference sequence). V dropped 5 bases and J dropped 12 bases, with 11 bases sitting between them. CDR3 region: CASSPSRGPLHF. For the CDR3, the DNA is TGTGCCAGCAGCCCTAGCCGCGGACCCCTCCACTTT.